These 24 T cell receptor beta chains were sequenced from one sample in a study of blood T cell repertoires in COVID-19. Generated by immunoSEQ multiplex PCR, the TCRdb table keeps only in-frame clones and is missing some. This sample carries about 260,000 clones, about 90% of them seen once, and the ten largest clones take around 0.8%. Sequencing was done on a sample of PBMCs or T cells enriched from blood (not recorded which). The receptors originated from a man over 45 who had been exposed to COVID-19.

V and J are TRBV7-2 and TRBJ1-2; 11 bases line up with TRBD1. V lost 3 bases, J lost 4 bases, and 4 bases stayed unmatched. The CDR3 runs 15 residues. CDR1 is SGHTA, CDR2 FQGNSA, per germline. Written as DNA, the CDR3 is TGTGCCAGCAGCTTCGGACAGGGGGCATTCTATGGCTACACCTTC. This codes for CASSFGQGAFYGYTF. The whole variable domain, filled in from reference TRBV7-2 and TRBJ1-2, reads GAGVSQSPSNKVTEKGKDVELRCDPISGHTALYWYRQSLGQGLEFLIYFQGNSAPDKSGLPSDRFSAERTGGSVSTLTIQRTQQEDSAVYLCASSFGQGAFYGYTFGSGTRLTVV.

The chain links TRBV18 to TRBJ2-6; D is undetermined. Between the trimmed V and J ends, which lost 6 bases and 3 bases, there was a span of 15 bases. Looked up from germline, CDR1 is KGHSH and CDR2 is LQKENI. This CDR3 spans 16 amino acids. The CDR3 nucleotides read TGTGCCAGCTCCATCACCGTACCGAGTGGGGCCAACGTCCTGACTTTC. Protein: CASSITVPSGANVLTF.

The chain links TRBV14 to TRBJ2-5, with D perhaps matching TRBD2 (6 bases). Trimming stripped 10 bases from V and 5 bases from J, with 17 bases between. Germline CDR1 is SGHDN and CDR2 is FVKESK. CDR3 length equals 13 residues. DNA for the CDR3: TGTGCCACCTCGACTAGTCTCGGCGAGACCCAGTACTTC. Encoded protein: CATSTSLGETQYF.

The chain joins TRBV7-9 to TRBJ2-7; D is undetermined. V dropped 3 bases and J dropped 6 bases, with 12 bases sitting between them. Germline values: CDR1 SEHNR, CDR2 FQNEAQ (reference sequence). CDR3 length equals 13 residues. The CDR3 DNA sequence: TGTGCCAGCAGCTTGGTACCCTCGGGCGAGCAGTACTTC. It yields the protein CASSLVPSGEQYF.

This rearrangement joins TRBV4-1 to TRBJ2-3; perhaps TRBD2 as D (5 bases). V gave up 2 bases and J gave up 3 bases, with 18 bases separating them. The CDR3 runs to 17 residues. The germline V gene encodes CDR1 MGHRA and CDR2 YSYEKL. In DNA, the CDR3 is TGCGCCAGCAGCCAAACCAGATGGGCTAGCATGACAGATACGCAGTATTTT. Translated, it gives CASSQTRWASMTDTQYF.

This clone was detected once. J is TRBJ1-2 and V is TRBV5-1; 11 bases map to TRBD1. Germline V gene lookup returns CDR1 SGHRS and CDR2 YFSETQ. V lost 3 bases to trimming and J lost 6 bases; unmatched junction nucleotides: 4. CDR3 size: 14 residues. The CDR3 loop is CASSSGQGADGYTF. The CDR3 DNA reads TGCGCCAGCAGCTCCGGACAGGGGGCGGATGGCTACACCTTC.

The chain has TRBV7-3 and TRBJ2-1; D not certain. The CDR3 loop spans 14 amino acids. The V gene lost 6 bases and the J gene lost 5 bases, with 14 bases spanning the gap. Germline assignment: CDR1 SGHTA and CDR2 FQGTGA. CDR3 amino acids: CASRLAPGHNEQFF. The CDR3 DNA reads TGTGCCAGCAGATTAGCCCCTGGCCACAATGAGCAGTTCTTC.

This chain uses TRBV29-1 with TRBJ1-2, with 9 bases aligning to TRBD1. The V gene's germline CDR1 is SQVTM and CDR2 ANQGSEA. The CDR3 has 11 amino acids. The CDR3 DNA sequence: TGCAGTTCCGGGACAGGGAATGGCTACACCTTC. Protein product: CSSGTGNGYTF. Based on the CDR3 plus reference TRBV29-1 and TRBJ1-2, the full variable domain is SAVISQKPSRDICQRGTSLTIQCQVDSQVTMMFWYRQQPGQSLTLIATANQGSEATYESGFVIDKFPISRPNLTFSTLTVSNMSPEDSSIYLCSSGTGNGYTFGSGTRLTVV.

Worth noting for this clone: One junction end does not reproduce the germline sequence, and a read error may be involved. The J gene is TRBJ2-1, the V gene TRBV15, with D possibly TRBD2 on 5 matching bases. Per germline, CDR1 LNHNV and CDR2 YYDKDF (reference sequence). The length of the CDR3 is 15 residues. CDR3 nucleotides: TGTGCCACCAGCGGAGAGCGGTTTACTTACAATGAGCAGTTCTTC. It is translated as CATSGERFTYNEQFF.

The sample holds one count of this clone. This chain joins TRBV19 and TRBJ2-3, with TRBD2 as a possible D gene (5 bases). CDR3 length equals 15 residues. Trimming took 1 base from V and 2 from J, leaving 10 bases between them. CDR1 LNHDA and CDR2 SQIVND come from the germline V gene (reference sequence). CDR3 nucleotides: TGTGCCAGTAGTATAGGGGAGCCCCACACAGATACGCAGTATTTT. Its translation is CASSIGEPHTDTQYF.

V usage is TRBV6-1 and J usage is TRBJ2-1, with TRBD2 matching over 15 bases. CDR1 and CDR2 (germline): MNHNS, SASEGT. V lost 3 bases and J lost 8; bases outside the gene matches: 14. The CDR3 spans 19 residues. The CDR3 nucleotides are TGTGCCAGCAGTGACCGCCGAAGGACTAGCGGGGGGGGGAACGATGAGCAGTTCTTC. Translated, it gives CASSDRRRTSGGGNDEQFF.

The CDR3 DNA reads as TGTGCCAGCAGTTTAGTCTACGGGGGGCGAGGAGTAAACACTGAAGCTTTCTTT. Translating gives CASSLVYGGRGVNTEAFF. V gene TRBV28 combines with J gene TRBJ1-1, with a weak D call TRBD1 (6 bases). V lost 2 bases and J 2 bases, leaving 21 bases between the germline ends. Per germline, CDR1 MDHEN and CDR2 SYDVKM. The CDR3 length is 18 residues.

The rearrangement joins TRBV28 to TRBJ1-5; D possibly corresponds to TRBD1 (5 bases). The germline gives CDR1 MDHEN, CDR2 SYDVKM. V lost 7 bases, J lost 5 bases, and 18 bases lay in between. CDR3 length: 15 residues. The CDR3 coding sequence is TGTGCCAGCACCGTCGGTTTGGGGCTATATCAGCCCCAGCATTTT. Protein product: CASTVGLGLYQPQHF. The variable domain in full, completed from reference TRBV28 and TRBJ1-5, reads DVKVTQSSRYLVKRTGEKVFLECVQDMDHENMFWYRQDPGLGLRLIYFSYDVKMKEKGDIPEGYSVSREKKERFSLILESASTNQTSMYLCASTVGLGLYQPQHFGDGTRLSIL.

This chain joins TRBV11-3 and TRBJ2-2, with D perhaps matching TRBD1 (6 bases). There are 14 residues in the CDR3. The germline V and J ends were trimmed by 3 bases and 1 base, with 6 bases remaining between them. CDR1 SGHNT and CDR2 YENEEA come from the germline V gene. The CDR3, as DNA: TGTGCCAGCAGCTTCAGGGGGAACACCGGGGAGCTGTTTTTT. Its translation: CASSFRGNTGELFF.

This clone has a single count. V usage is TRBV5-1 and J usage is TRBJ2-2; D might be TRBD2 (7 bases). The ends were cut back, 7 bases at V and 6 bases at J, with 16 bases in the middle. The V gene's germline CDR1 is SGHRS and CDR2 YFSETQ. The CDR3 is 14 residues long. CDR3 sequence reads: CASFGGGAAGELFF. For the CDR3, the DNA is TGCGCCAGCTTCGGAGGGGGGGCAGCCGGGGAGCTGTTTTTT.

The rearrangement joins TRBV3-1 (or the pseudogene TRBV3-2) to TRBJ1-4; 11 positions agree with TRBD1. The length of the CDR3 is 16 residues. After removal of 1 base from V and 10 bases from J, the junction contained 8 bases not matched to a gene. Germline V gene sequence: CDR1 LGHDT, CDR2 YNNKEL (reference sequence). CDR3 in DNA: TGTGCCAGCAGCCAAGGAGGACAGGGGGCCAGGGGAAAACTGTTTTTT. This sequence encodes CASSQGGQGARGKLFF.

With regard to this clone: Other nucleotide sequences in the sample specify the same CDR3. The chain employs TRBV5-1 and TRBJ2-3; the D gene is possibly TRBD1 (6 bases). V lost 4 bases to trimming and J lost 2 bases, with 11 bases between them. This CDR3 comprises 14 residues. CDR1 and CDR2 (germline): SGHRS, YFSETQ. The CDR3 spells CASSLRQDTDTQYF. Here the CDR3 DNA reads TGCGCCAGCAGCCTAAGACAGGACACAGATACGCAGTATTTT.

J is TRBJ1-3 and V is TRBV18, with a weak D call TRBD1 (6 bases). The CDR3 sequence is 16 residues long. Germline CDR1 KGHSH, CDR2 LQKENI. The ends were cut back, 3 bases at V and 0 bases at J, with 12 bases in the middle. CDR3 loop: CASSPLGQYSGNTIYF. For the CDR3, the DNA is TGTGCCAGCTCACCGCTCGGACAGTACTCTGGAAACACCATATATTTT.

V usage is TRBV7-9 and J usage is TRBJ2-1, with 7 bases that match TRBD2. Germline V CDR1 and CDR2: SEHNR, FQNEAQ (reference sequence). Trimming took 1 base from V and 5 from J; bases not matched to a gene: 11. CDR3 size: 17 residues. The CDR3 loop reads CASSLGPSGHKNNEQFF. The CDR3 DNA reads as TGTGCCAGCAGCTTAGGGCCTAGCGGACACAAGAACAATGAGCAGTTCTTC.

The V call is TRBV20-1, the J call TRBJ1-4; no firm D call. V lost 3 bases and J 5 bases, leaving 4 bases between the germline ends. CDR1 and CDR2 (germline): DFQATT, SNEGSKA (reference sequence). The CDR3 contains 11 residues. Here the CDR3 reads CSASMNEKLFF. The CDR3 DNA sequence: TGCAGTGCTAGCATGAATGAAAAACTGTTTTTT.

This clone was counted a single time. The chain couples TRBV13 to TRBJ2-5; 13 nucleotides align to TRBD2. V dropped 5 bases and J dropped 5; count of bases not matched to a gene: 8. This CDR3 region has 16 residues. Germline assignment: CDR1 PRHDT and CDR2 FYEKMQ (reference sequence). In nucleotides, the CDR3 is TGTGCCAGCAGCACAAGACTAGCGGGAGGTCGGGAGACCCAGTACTTC. Its protein product is CASSTRLAGGRETQYF.

The CDR3 here is CASSTLGGTEAFF. The CDR3 DNA follows: TGTGCCAGCAGTACCTTGGGGGGCACTGAAGCTTTCTTT. The genes are TRBV28 and TRBJ1-1; D might be TRBD1 (5 bases). Trimming removed 5 bases from V and 4 bases from J, with 11 bases in between. Germline V CDR1 and CDR2: MDHEN, SYDVKM. CDR3 size: 13 residues.

V usage is TRBV28 and J usage is TRBJ1-2; D perhaps matches TRBD1 (6 bases). The V gene's germline CDR1 is MDHEN and CDR2 SYDVKM. The length of the CDR3 is 16 residues. The V and J ends lost 3 bases and 4 bases respectively, with 18 bases between them. CDR3: CASSLTLPDRTYGYTF. The CDR3 DNA is TGTGCCAGCAGTTTGACTCTCCCAGACAGGACCTATGGCTACACCTTC.

This clone has more than one count but fewer than ten. This sample includes further DNA sequences coding for the same CDR3. The chain combines TRBV18 with TRBJ2-7; no clear D. Germline values: CDR1 KGHSH, CDR2 LQKENI. Trimming cost V 0 bases and J 4 bases, with 10 bases left between them. This CDR3 has 14 residues. The CDR3 spells CASSPPGLPYEQYV. The CDR3 region has the DNA TGTGCCAGCTCACCACCGGGCCTCCCTTACGAGCAGTACGTC.